Detailed here is one TCR beta chain. The antigen remains undetermined. The data stem from a study of cytomegalovirus exposure and HLA in healthy donors. The germline V and J ends were trimmed by 6 bases and 1 base, with 7 bases remaining between them. The germline CDR1 and CDR2 sequences are MDHEN and SYDVKM. There are 14 residues in the CDR3. Regarding the study as a whole: The authors reported that TCR beta sequences could predict HLA-A and HLA-B alleles. These predictions were accurate for most subjects in the first cohort. Exclusion applied to some V segments, including TRBV6-2 and TRBV6-3, as they were indistinguishable.

PCR amplification relied on 60 Vbeta primers (plus 13 Jbeta primers). The protocol was immunoSEQ multiplex PCR, while the TCRdb copy is restricted to in-frame clones and leaves out a portion. The top ten clones hold 3.5% to 4.5% of a sample with 95,000 to 150,000 clones, over 70% of them seen once. The sequenced sample consisted of PBMCs. V is TRBV28 and J is TRBJ1-6, with a tentative D call TRBD1 (5 bases). The clonotype was recovered from a man aged 18 to 35 in good health and CMV-seropositive. For the CDR3, the DNA is TGTGCCAGCAGGACAGTATCCTATAATTCACCCCTCCACTTT. This gives the protein CASRTVSYNSPLHF.